These 11 T cell receptor beta chains came from one sample sequenced in a study of blood T cell repertoires in COVID-19. TCRdb keeps only in-frame clones here, not all; method: immunoSEQ multiplex PCR. The repertoire holds just over 650,000 clones, around 90% seen once, with under 0.3% in the top ten. Sequencing was performed on peripheral blood. These receptors came from a woman aged 18-29 years with acute or convalescent COVID-19.

The rearrangement joins TRBV5-1 to TRBJ2-1; maybe TRBD1 (6 bases). The V and J ends lost 0 bases and 2 bases respectively, with 15 bases between them. Germline-derived CDR1 and CDR2 are SGHRS and YFSETQ. The CDR3 spans 17 residues. The CDR3 loop is CASSLALVQGPYNEQFF. CDR3 in DNA: TGCGCCAGCAGCTTGGCCTTAGTACAGGGACCCTACAATGAGCAGTTCTTC.

The chain recombines TRBV19 with TRBJ1-2, with 9 bases that match TRBD1. Trimming cost V 4 bases and J 1 base; bases outside gene matches: 16. This CDR3 contains 19 residues. CDR1 and CDR2 from the germline V gene are LNHDA and SQIVND (reference sequence). Written as DNA, the CDR3 is TGTGCCAGTAGTACCGATACCGGGACAGGGCCTTGGATTAACTATGGCTACACCTTC. Translation gives CASSTDTGTGPWINYGYTF. Based on the CDR3 plus reference TRBV19 and TRBJ1-2, the full variable domain is DGGITQSPKYLFRKEGQNVTLSCEQNLNHDAMYWYRQDPGQGLRLIYYSQIVNDFQKGDIAEGYSVSREKKESFPLTVTSAQKNPTAFYLCASSTDTGTGPWINYGYTFGSGTRLTVV.

The chain has TRBV19 and TRBJ1-6; 9 nucleotides line up with TRBD1. V was pared by 5 bases and J by 2 bases, with 7 bases of the junction left unmatched. The CDR3 spans 17 residues. The V gene's germline CDR1 is LNHDA and CDR2 SQIVND (reference sequence). The CDR3, as DNA: TGTGCCAGTAGTTCGAAGGGACAGGGCACCTATAATTCACCCCTCCACTTT. This translates into CASSSKGQGTYNSPLHF.

The V and J genes are TRBV7-3 and TRBJ1-2, with 9 bases that match TRBD1. The ends lost 5 bases at V and 8 bases at J; junction bases unmatched: 9. CDR3 length: 14 amino acids. Germline V gives CDR1 SGHTA, CDR2 FQGTGA. CDR3 DNA sequence: TGTGCCAGCAGCCGGGACAGGGCCTCGGGGGGCTACACCTTC. It is translated as CASSRDRASGGYTF.

The chain is built from TRBV19 and TRBJ1-5, with TRBD1 as a possible D gene (5 bases). The CDR3 runs 17 residues. CDR1 is LNHDA and CDR2 is SQIVND in the germline V gene (reference sequence). The germline V and J ends were trimmed by 3 bases and 5 bases, with 20 bases remaining between them. CDR3: CASSIVVMSQADQPQHF. As DNA, the CDR3 is TGTGCCAGTAGTATCGTGGTCATGTCACAGGCGGATCAGCCCCAGCATTTT.

The count of this clone is one. The CDR3 spells CASSLTGPDQPQHF. The CDR3 DNA is TGCGCCAGCAGCTTGACAGGACCCGATCAGCCCCAGCATTTT. V gene TRBV5-1 combines with J gene TRBJ1-5; TRBD1 might be the D (5 bases). CDR1 and CDR2 (germline): SGHRS, YFSETQ. This CDR3 contains 14 residues. Trimming stripped 1 base from V and 5 bases from J, with 10 bases between.

This rearrangement joins TRBV10-3 to TRBJ2-7, with TRBD1 as a possible D gene (6 bases). This CDR3 comprises 12 residues. CDR1 is ENHRY, CDR2 SYGVKD, per germline. With 9 bases removed from V and 4 bases from J, the gap between germline ends came to 13 bases. In nucleotides, the CDR3 is TGTGCCATACGAAATCAGGGGTACGAGCAGTACTTC. Translating gives CAIRNQGYEQYF.

V gene TRBV7-2 combines with J gene TRBJ2-1; a weak D match, TRBD2 (6 bases). V was pared by 2 bases and J by 4 bases, with 12 bases between. CDR3 length equals 15 residues. Germline CDR1 SGHTA, CDR2 FQGNSA. In DNA, the CDR3 is TGTGCCAGCAGCTTACGACGGGGGAGTTACAATGAGCAGTTCTTC. Translation: CASSLRRGSYNEQFF. Combining the CDR3 with reference TRBV7-2 and TRBJ2-1 gives the whole variable domain GAGVSQSPSNKVTEKGKDVELRCDPISGHTALYWYRQSLGQGLEFLIYFQGNSAPDKSGLPSDRFSAERTGGSVSTLTIQRTQQEDSAVYLCASSLRRGSYNEQFFGPGTRLTVL.

A word on this clone: Within the sample, other DNA sequences also encode this same CDR3. This chain uses TRBV11-2 with TRBJ1-1; D not resolved. The CDR3 has 12 residues. Germline lookup yields CDR1 SGHAT and CDR2 FQNNGV. Trimming left V 5 bases short and J 4 bases short, with 8 bases between. CDR3 region: CASSPRGTEAFF. For the CDR3, the DNA is TGTGCCAGCAGCCCACGGGGCACTGAAGCTTTCTTT.

The chain links TRBV15 to TRBJ2-7; D may be TRBD1 (6 bases). V lost 0 bases to trimming and J lost 5 bases, with 14 bases between them. The CDR3 loop spans 15 amino acids. Germline V gene sequence: CDR1 LNHNV, CDR2 YYDKDF (reference sequence). Written as DNA, the CDR3 is TGTGCCACCAGCAGAGAACTAGACAGGTCCCACGAGCAGTACTTC. This gives the protein CATSRELDRSHEQYF. The full variable domain, in which reference TRBV15 and TRBJ2-7 provide the parts outside the CDR3, is DAMVIQNPRYQVTQFGKPVTLSCSQTLNHNVMYWYQQKSSQAPKLLFHYYDKDFNNEADTPDNFQSRRPNTSFCFLDIRSPGLGDTAMYLCATSRELDRSHEQYFGPGTRLTVT.

The rearrangement uses TRBV6-5 and TRBJ1-2; 11 bases fit TRBD1. CDR1 and CDR2 from the germline V gene are MNHEY and SVGAGI. This CDR3 has 15 residues. V shed 6 bases and J 4 bases; nucleotides not matched to a gene: 7. The CDR3, as DNA: TGTGCCAGCAGGGGACAGGGGGGCCGGGGCTATGGCTACACCTTC. It codes for CASRGQGGRGYGYTF.